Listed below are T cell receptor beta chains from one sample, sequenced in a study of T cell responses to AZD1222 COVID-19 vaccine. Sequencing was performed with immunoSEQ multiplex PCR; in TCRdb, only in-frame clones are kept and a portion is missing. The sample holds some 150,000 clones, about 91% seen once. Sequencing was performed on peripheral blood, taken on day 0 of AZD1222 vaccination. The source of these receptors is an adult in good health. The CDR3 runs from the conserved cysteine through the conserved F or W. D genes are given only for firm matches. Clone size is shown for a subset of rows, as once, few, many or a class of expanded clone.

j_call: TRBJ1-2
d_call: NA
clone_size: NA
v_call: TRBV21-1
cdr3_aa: CASSPGTGSEGYTF
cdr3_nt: TGTGCCAGCAGCCCCGGGACAGGGTCAGAAGGCTACACCTTC

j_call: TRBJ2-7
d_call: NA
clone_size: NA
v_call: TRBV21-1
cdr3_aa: CASSKARNWVSTYEQYF
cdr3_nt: TGTGCCAGCAGCAAAGCAAGAAATTGGGTTTCTACCTACGAGCAGTACTTC

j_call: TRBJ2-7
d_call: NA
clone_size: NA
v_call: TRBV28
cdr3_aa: CASKPNPGLTSYEQYF
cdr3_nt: TGTGCCAGCAAACCCAATCCGGGACTCACGTCCTACGAGCAGTACTTC

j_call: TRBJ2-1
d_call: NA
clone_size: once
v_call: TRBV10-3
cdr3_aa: CAISEALDNEQFF
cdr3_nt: TGTGCCATCAGTGAAGCGCTGGACAATGAGCAGTTCTTC

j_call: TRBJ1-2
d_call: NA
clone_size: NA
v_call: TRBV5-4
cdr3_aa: CASSQKMGYGYTF
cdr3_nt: TGTGCCAGCAGTCAAAAGATGGGGTATGGCTACACCTTC

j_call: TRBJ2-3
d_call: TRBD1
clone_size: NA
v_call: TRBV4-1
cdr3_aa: CASSQVGQGVADTQYF
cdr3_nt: TGCGCCAGCAGCCAAGTGGGTCAGGGGGTAGCAGATACGCAGTATTTT

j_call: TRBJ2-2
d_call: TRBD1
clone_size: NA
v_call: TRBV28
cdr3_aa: CASRGQGFGTGELFF
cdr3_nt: TGTGCCAGCAGAGGACAGGGTTTCGGAACCGGGGAGCTGTTTTTT

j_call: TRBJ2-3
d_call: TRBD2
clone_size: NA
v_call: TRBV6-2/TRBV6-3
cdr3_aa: CASSWTSWTDTQYF
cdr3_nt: TGTGCCAGCAGCTGGACTAGCTGGACAGATACGCAGTATTTT

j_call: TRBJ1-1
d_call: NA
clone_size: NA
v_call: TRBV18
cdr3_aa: CASSPKAASMNTEAFF
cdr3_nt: TGTGCCAGCTCACCTAAGGCGGCCAGTATGAACACTGAAGCTTTCTTT

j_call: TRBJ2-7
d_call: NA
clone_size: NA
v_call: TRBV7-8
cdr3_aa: CASSLGGATTYEQYF
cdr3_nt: TGTGCCAGCAGCTTAGGGGGGGCGACTACCTACGAGCAGTACTTC

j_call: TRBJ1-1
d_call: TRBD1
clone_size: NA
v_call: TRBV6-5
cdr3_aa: CASGRDRINTEAFF
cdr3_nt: TGTGCCAGCGGAAGGGACAGGATCAACACTGAAGCTTTCTTT

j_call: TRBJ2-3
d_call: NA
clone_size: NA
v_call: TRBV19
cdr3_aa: CASSIAAFNTQYF
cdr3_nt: TGTGCCAGTAGTATAGCGGCGTTTAATACGCAGTATTTT

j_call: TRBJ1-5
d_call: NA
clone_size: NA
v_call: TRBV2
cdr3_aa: CASSVSGGGLNQPQHF
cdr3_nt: TGTGCCAGCAGTGTGTCGGGGGGGGGCTTAAATCAGCCCCAGCATTTT

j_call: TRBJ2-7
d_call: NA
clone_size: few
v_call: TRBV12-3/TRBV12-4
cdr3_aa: CASSFSDEQYF
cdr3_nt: TGTGCCAGCAGTTTCTCCGACGAGCAGTACTTC

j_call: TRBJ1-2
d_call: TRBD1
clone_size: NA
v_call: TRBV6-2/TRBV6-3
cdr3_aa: CASSYSSRRTGDKANYGYTF
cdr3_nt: TGTGCCAGCAGTTACTCGAGCCGGCGGACAGGGGACAAAGCTAACTATGGCTACACCTTC

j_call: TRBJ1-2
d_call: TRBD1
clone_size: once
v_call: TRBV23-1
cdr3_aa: CASSQSPNRGAGYTF
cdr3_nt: TGCGCCAGCAGTCAATCCCCAAACAGGGGCGCTGGCTACACCTTC

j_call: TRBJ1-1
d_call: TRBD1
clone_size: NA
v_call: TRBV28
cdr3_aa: CASNDPRQGRNTEAFF
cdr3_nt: TGTGCCAGCAACGATCCCCGACAGGGTCGGAACACTGAAGCTTTCTTT

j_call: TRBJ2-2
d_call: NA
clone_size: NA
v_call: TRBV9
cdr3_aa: CASSAAGHGELFF
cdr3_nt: TGTGCCAGCAGCGCCGCAGGGCATGGGGAGCTGTTTTTT

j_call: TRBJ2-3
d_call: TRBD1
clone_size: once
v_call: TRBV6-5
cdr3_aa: CASSFDRVTQYF
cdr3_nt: TGTGCCAGCAGTTTCGACAGGGTGACGCAGTATTTT